The rows below give T cell receptor beta chains drawn from one sample of a study of T cells after posttransplantation cyclophosphamide. Assay: immunoSEQ multiplex PCR; the TCRdb copy retains only in-frame clones and omits some. There are some 54,000 clones in the sample; approximately 94% occur only once, and about 3% lies in the top ten. The sample consisted of PBMCs. Receptors were obtained from a woman aged 25-40 years in good health and a related stem cell transplant donor. The CDR3 runs from the conserved cysteine through the conserved F or W. D genes are given only for firm matches. The size field is filled for only some rows; it gives once, few, many or a size class.

d_call,clone_size,j_call,v_call,cdr3_aa,cdr3_nt
.,.,TRBJ1-1,TRBV13,CASSQTTRTEAFF,TGTGCCAGCAGCCAAACGACTCGCACTGAAGCTTTCTTT
TRBD2,.,TRBJ2-5,TRBV10-3,CAISSGGSVIETQYF,TGTGCCATCAGCTCGGGGGGGAGTGTTATAGAGACCCAGTACTTC
TRBD1,.,TRBJ1-3,TRBV9,CASSSGQGSFSGNTIYF,TGTGCCAGCAGCTCTGGACAGGGGTCTTTTTCTGGAAACACCATATATTTT
.,.,TRBJ2-5,TRBV5-1,CASSSRTSAETQYF,TGCGCCAGCAGTTCGAGGACTTCAGCGGAGACCCAGTACTTC
.,.,TRBJ2-2,TRBV9,CASSVRDSGTGELFF,TGTGCCAGCAGCGTAAGGGATTCGGGAACCGGGGAGCTGTTTTTT
.,.,TRBJ1-1,TRBV9,CASSVVRQGDTEAFF,TGTGCCAGCAGCGTAGTCAGGCAAGGTGACACTGAAGCTTTCTTT
TRBD1,.,TRBJ1-2,TRBV29-1,CSVLGDRAPGYTF,TGCAGCGTTCTTGGGGACAGGGCTCCCGGCTACACCTTC
.,few,TRBJ2-3,TRBV6-6,CASSRRVMGTDTQYF,TGTGCCAGCAGCCGCAGGGTAATGGGCACAGATACGCAGTATTTT
.,.,TRBJ2-1,TRBV6-1,CASSALGGQYEQFF,TGTGCCAGCAGTGCCCTAGGGGGTCAGTATGAGCAGTTCTTC
TRBD1,.,TRBJ2-7,TRBV9,CASSVAPQGDYEQYF,TGTGCCAGCAGCGTAGCCCCCCAGGGGGATTACGAGCAGTACTTC
.,.,TRBJ2-1,TRBV9,CASSVAGQRGRGEQFF,TGTGCCAGCAGCGTAGCGGGACAGCGGGGGCGGGGTGAGCAGTTCTTC
.,.,TRBJ1-4,TRBV15,CATSRGRKLFF,TGTGCCACCAGCAGAGGGAGAAAACTGTTTTTT
.,.,TRBJ1-3,TRBV25-1,CASSTGPGNTIYF,TGTGCCAGCAGCACAGGACCGGGAAACACCATATATTTT
.,.,TRBJ2-6,TRBV6-6,CASKFEVGANVLTF,TGTGCCAGCAAGTTCGAGGTTGGGGCCAACGTCCTGACTTTC
.,.,TRBJ2-7,TRBV5-4,CASSPRGTYEQYF,TGTGCCAGCAGCCCTCGCGGTACCTACGAGCAGTACTTC